This TCR beta chain emerged from a study of blood T cell repertoires in COVID-19. Study at large: Material from acute and convalescent COVID-19 was sourced from the United States, Italy and Spain.

V dropped 0 bases and J dropped 4; count of bases not matched to a gene: 9. CDR1 and CDR2 from the germline V gene are MNHEY and SVGEGT. The CDR3 spans 17 residues. TCRdb's table, derived via immunoSEQ multiplex PCR, lists solely in-frame clones and lacks some. The table records some 170,000 clones, about 90% of them present only once. The sample taken for sequencing was PBMCs or T cells enriched from blood (not recorded which). The sequence was collected from a human donor with acute COVID-19. The donor label of this sample is uncertain. V and J are TRBV6-2 or TRBV6-3 and TRBJ2-5, with TRBD1 matching over 9 bases. The CDR3 nucleotides read TGTGCCAGCAGTTACTCGAGGGGACAGGGCACGCGAGAGACCCAGTACTTC. This gives the protein CASSYSRGQGTRETQYF.